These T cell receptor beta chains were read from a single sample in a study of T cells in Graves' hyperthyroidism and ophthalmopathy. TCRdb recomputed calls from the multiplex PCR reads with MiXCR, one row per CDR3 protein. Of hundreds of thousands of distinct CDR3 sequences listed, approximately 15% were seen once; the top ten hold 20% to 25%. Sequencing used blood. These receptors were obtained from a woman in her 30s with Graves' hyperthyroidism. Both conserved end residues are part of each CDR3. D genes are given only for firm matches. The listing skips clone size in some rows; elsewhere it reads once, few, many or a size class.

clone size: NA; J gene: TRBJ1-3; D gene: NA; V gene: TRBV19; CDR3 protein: CASGTHISGNTIYF; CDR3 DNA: TGTGCCAGTGGAACTCACATCTCTGGAAACACCATATATTTT
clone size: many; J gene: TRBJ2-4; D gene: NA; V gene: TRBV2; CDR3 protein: CASSEARGAKNIQYF; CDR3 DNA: TGTGCCAGCAGTGAAGCAAGGGGGGCCAAAAACATTCAGTACTTC
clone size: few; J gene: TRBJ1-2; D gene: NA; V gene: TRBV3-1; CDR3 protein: CASSQMFRESGYTF; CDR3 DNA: TGTGCCAGCAGCCAGATGTTCAGGGAGAGTGGCTACACCTTC
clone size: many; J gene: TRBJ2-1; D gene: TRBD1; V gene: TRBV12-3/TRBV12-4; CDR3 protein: CASSSGGGEWNEQFF; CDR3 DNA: TGTGCCAGCAGCTCAGGGGGCGGGGAATGGAATGAGCAGTTCTTC
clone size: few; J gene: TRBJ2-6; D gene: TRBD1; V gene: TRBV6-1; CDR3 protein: CASSPGTGARGANVLTF; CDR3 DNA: TGTGCCAGCAGTCCCGGGACAGGGGCCCGGGGGGCCAACGTCCTGACTTTC
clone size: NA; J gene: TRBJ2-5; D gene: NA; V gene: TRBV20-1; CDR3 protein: CSASSPSIKETQYF; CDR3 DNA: TGCAGTGCTAGCTCCCCGAGCATTAAAGAGACCCAGTACTTC
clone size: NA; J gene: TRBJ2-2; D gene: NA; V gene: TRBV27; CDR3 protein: CASSLIDGTNTGELFF; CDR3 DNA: TGTGCCAGCAGTTTGATAGACGGAACGAACACCGGGGAGCTGTTTTTT
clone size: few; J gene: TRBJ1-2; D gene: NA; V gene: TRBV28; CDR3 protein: CASNPPDRPLYGYTF; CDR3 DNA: TGTGCCAGCAATCCACCCGACAGGCCACTCTATGGCTACACCTTC
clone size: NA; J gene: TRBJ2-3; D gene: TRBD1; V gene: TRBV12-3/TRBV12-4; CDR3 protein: CASSLGAGGADTQYF; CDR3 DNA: TGTGCCAGCAGCCTTGGGGCAGGGGGCGCAGATACGCAGTATTTT
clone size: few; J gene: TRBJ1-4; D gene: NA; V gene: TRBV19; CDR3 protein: CASNPGVNEKLFF; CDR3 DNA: TGTGCCAGTAACCCAGGGGTGAATGAAAAACTGTTTTTT
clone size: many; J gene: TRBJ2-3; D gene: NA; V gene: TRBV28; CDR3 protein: CASSQLLLTDTQYF; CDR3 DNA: TGTGCCAGCAGTCAGCTGCTACTCACAGATACGCAGTATTTT
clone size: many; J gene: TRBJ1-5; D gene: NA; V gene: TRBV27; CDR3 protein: CATRAWARWDNQPQHF; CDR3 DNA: TGTGCCACTCGCGCATGGGCCCGTTGGGACAATCAGCCCCAGCATTTT
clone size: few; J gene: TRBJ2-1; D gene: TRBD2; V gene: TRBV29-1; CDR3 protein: CSVRTSGPNEQFF; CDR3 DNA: TGCAGCGTTCGGACTAGCGGACCCAATGAGCAGTTCTTC
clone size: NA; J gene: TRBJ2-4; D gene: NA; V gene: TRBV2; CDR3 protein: CASRLRQGLAKNIQYF; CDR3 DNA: TGTGCCAGCAGACTCCGACAGGGACTAGCCAAAAACATTCAGTACTTC
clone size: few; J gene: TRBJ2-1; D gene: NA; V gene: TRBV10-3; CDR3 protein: CAISDPARGTNEQFF; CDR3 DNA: TGTGCCATCAGTGATCCCGCGAGGGGGACCAATGAGCAGTTCTTC
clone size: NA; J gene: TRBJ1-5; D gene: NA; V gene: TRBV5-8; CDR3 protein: CASSDWLASNQPQHF; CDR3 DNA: TGTGCCAGCAGCGACTGGTTGGCGAGCAATCAGCCCCAGCATTTT
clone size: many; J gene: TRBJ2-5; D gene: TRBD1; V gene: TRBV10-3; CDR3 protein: CAISKDRRETQYF; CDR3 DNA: TGTGCCATCAGTAAGGACAGGCGAGAGACCCAGTACTTC
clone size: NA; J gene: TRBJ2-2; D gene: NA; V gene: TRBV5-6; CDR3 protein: CASSLSGRITGELFF; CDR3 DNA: TGTGCCAGCAGCTTGAGTGGGAGGATCACCGGGGAGCTGTTTTTT
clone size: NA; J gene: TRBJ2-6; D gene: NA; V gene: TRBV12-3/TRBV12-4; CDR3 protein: CASSPDSAGANVLTF; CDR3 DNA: TGTGCCAGCAGTCCTGACAGTGCTGGGGCCAACGTCCTGACTTTC
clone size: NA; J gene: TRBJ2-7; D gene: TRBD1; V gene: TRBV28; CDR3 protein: CASSSQSPGQSNYEQYF; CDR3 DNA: TGTGCCAGCAGTTCCCAGTCTCCGGGACAGTCTAACTACGAGCAGTACTTC
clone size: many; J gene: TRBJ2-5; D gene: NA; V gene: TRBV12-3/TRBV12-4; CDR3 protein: CASSQTKETQYF; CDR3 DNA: TGTGCCAGCAGTCAAACCAAAGAGACCCAGTACTTC
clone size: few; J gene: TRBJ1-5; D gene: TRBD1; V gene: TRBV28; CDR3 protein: CASRAGDRMNQPQHF; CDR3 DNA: TGTGCCAGCAGGGCCGGGGACAGGATGAATCAGCCCCAGCATTTT
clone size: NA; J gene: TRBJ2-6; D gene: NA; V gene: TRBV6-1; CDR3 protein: CASSITATGANVLTF; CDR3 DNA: TGTGCCAGCAGTATTACAGCAACTGGGGCCAACGTCCTGACTTTC
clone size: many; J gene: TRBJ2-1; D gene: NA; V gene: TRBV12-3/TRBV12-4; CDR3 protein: CASTGFDYEQFF; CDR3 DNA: TGTGCCAGCACCGGATTCGACTATGAGCAGTTCTTC
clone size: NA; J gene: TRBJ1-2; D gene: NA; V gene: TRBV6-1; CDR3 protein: CASRADSNYGYTF; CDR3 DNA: TGTGCCAGCAGGGCTGACAGCAACTATGGCTACACCTTC
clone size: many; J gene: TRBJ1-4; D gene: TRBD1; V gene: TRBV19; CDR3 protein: CASSADRDRAEEKLFF; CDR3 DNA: TGTGCCAGTAGTGCCGATCGGGACAGGGCGGAGGAAAAACTGTTTTTT
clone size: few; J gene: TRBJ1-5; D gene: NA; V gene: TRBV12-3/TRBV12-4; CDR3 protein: CASSFSLGMGNQPQHF; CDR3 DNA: TGTGCCAGCAGTTTCAGTCTCGGGATGGGCAATCAGCCCCAGCATTTT
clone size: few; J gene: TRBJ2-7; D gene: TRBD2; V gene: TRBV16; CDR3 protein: CASSQSAGGYEQYF; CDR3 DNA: TGTGCCAGCAGCCAATCCGCGGGAGGCTACGAGCAGTACTTC
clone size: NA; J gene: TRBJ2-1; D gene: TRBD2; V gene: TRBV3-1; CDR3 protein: CASSQDTSGRSNEQFF; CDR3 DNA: TGTGCCAGCAGCCAAGACACTAGCGGGAGAAGCAATGAGCAGTTCTTC
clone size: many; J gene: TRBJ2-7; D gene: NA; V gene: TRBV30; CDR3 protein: CAWSDQGLLIEQYF; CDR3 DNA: TGTGCCTGGAGTGACCAAGGACTACTGATAGAGCAGTACTTC